The present TCR beta chain was sequenced within a study of T cell responses to AZD1222 COVID-19 vaccine. General study findings and limits: Sampling captured repertoires only after the peak T cell response. The donors showed a predominance of white British ancestry and of females, with possible underestimation of clonal diversity. Vaccine-associated CD4 TCRs ranged over spike, dominating at 160-218 and 743-854.

TCRdb's copy holds only in-frame clones and misses some; the assay was immunoSEQ multiplex PCR. The sample yields some 120,000 clones, just over 85% seen once. There are 16 residues in the CDR3. The germline V and J ends were trimmed by 6 bases and 5 bases, with 19 bases remaining between them. In germline, CDR1 is SGHAT, CDR2 FQNNGV. Note on this clone: Its matching antigen is unknown.

This clonotype was obtained from an adult in good health. This chain joins TRBV11-2 and TRBJ2-2, with D possibly being TRBD1 (5 bases). The sample here was peripheral blood, taken on day 0 of AZD1222 vaccination. CDR3 in amino acids: CASSPPGRARTGELFF. CDR3 sequence (DNA): TGTGCCAGCAGTCCCCCGGGCAGGGCGCGGACCGGGGAGCTGTTTTTT.